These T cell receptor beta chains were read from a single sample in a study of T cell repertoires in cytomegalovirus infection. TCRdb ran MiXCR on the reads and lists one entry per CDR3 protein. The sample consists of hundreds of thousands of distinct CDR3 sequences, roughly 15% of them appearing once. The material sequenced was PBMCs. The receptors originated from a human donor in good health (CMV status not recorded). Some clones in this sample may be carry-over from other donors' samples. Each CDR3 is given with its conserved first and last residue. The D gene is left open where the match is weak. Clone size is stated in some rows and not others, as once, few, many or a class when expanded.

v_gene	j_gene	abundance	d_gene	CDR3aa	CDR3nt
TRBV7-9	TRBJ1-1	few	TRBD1	CASSSPVTEGAGEAFF	TGTGCCAGCAGCTCCCCTGTAACTGAGGGGGCTGGGGAAGCTTTCTTT
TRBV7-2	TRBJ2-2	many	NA	CASSFTGIDGELFF	TGTGCCAGCAGCTTCACAGGGATTGACGGGGAGCTGTTTTTT
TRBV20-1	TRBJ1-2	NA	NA	CSAPTFLYEYSYGYTF	TGCAGTGCTCCCACCTTCCTGTACGAGTATTCTTATGGCTACACCTTC
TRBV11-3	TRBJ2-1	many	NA	CASSFTQASYNEQFF	TGTGCCAGCAGCTTTACACAGGCGTCCTACAATGAGCAGTTCTTC
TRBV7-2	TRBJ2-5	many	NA	CASSPGFLKSGTQYF	TGTGCCAGCAGCCCTGGCTTTCTGAAGTCGGGGACCCAGTACTTC
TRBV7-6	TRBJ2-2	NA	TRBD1	CASSPGTGNLKGELFF	TGTGCCAGCAGCCCTGGGACAGGGAATCTTAAGGGGGAGCTGTTTTTT
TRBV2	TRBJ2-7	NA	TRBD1	CASSHPLGQIYNEQYF	TGTGCCAGCAGCCACCCGTTGGGACAGATCTACAACGAGCAGTACTTC
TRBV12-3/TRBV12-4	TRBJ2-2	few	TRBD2	CASSPSLTSGVNTGELFF	TGTGCCAGCAGCCCTTCCTTAACTAGCGGGGTGAACACCGGGGAGCTGTTTTTT
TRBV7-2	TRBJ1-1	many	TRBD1	CASSSQGGDLTEAFF	TGTGCCAGCAGCTCCCAGGGGGGGGATCTCACTGAAGCTTTCTTT
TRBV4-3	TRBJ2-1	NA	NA	CASSHGLGGENEQFF	TGCGCCAGCAGCCACGGGCTCGGGGGCGAAAATGAGCAGTTCTTC
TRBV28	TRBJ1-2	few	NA	CASTRGEGLGLGAKGYTF	TGTGCCAGCACTAGAGGAGAAGGTCTAGGGTTGGGGGCGAAGGGCTACACCTTC
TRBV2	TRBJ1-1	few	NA	CASISQASTEAFF	TGTGCCAGCATTAGCCAGGCTAGCACTGAAGCTTTCTTT
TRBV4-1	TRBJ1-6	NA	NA	CASSQVSGRMSPLHF	TGCGCCAGCAGCCAAGTTTCAGGCAGAATGTCACCCCTCCACTTT
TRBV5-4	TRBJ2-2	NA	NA	CASSANPGQNTGELFF	TGTGCCAGCAGCGCCAATCCGGGACAGAACACCGGGGAGCTGTTTTTT
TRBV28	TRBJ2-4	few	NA	CASSSWDGAKNIQYF	TGTGCCAGCAGTTCCTGGGACGGAGCCAAAAACATTCAGTACTTC
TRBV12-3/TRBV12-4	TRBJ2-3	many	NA	CASKGGTDTQYF	TGTGCCAGCAAAGGGGGCACAGATACGCAGTATTTT
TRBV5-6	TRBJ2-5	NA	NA	CASSLYGTTLQETQYF	TGTGCCAGCAGCTTGTACGGGACCACCTTACAAGAGACCCAGTACTTC
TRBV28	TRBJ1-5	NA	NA	CASSFGGDSNQPQHF	TGTGCCAGCAGTTTCGGAGGGGATAGCAATCAGCCCCAGCATTTT
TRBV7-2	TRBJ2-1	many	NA	CASSPGTPRYNEQFF	TGTGCCAGCAGCCCCGGGACTCCGAGGTACAATGAGCAGTTCTTC
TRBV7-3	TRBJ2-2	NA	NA	CASSDWSRGGTGELFF	TGTGCCAGCAGCGATTGGTCGAGGGGCGGGACCGGGGAGCTGTTTTTT
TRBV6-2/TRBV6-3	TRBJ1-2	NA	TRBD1	CASRRTGGEYGYTF	TGTGCCAGCAGGAGGACAGGGGGCGAGTATGGCTACACCTTC
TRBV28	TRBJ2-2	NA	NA	CASSPSPFGTGELFF	TGTGCCAGCAGTCCAAGTCCTTTCGGCACCGGGGAGCTGTTTTTT
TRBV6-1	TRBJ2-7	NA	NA	CASSYDGGVSEQYF	TGTGCCAGCAGTTACGACGGAGGGGTAAGCGAGCAGTACTTC
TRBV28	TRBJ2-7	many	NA	CASSSHTTGSYEQYF	TGTGCCAGCAGTTCTCATACGACGGGGAGCTACGAGCAGTACTTC
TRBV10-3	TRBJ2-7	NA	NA	CAISDWGLHEQYF	TGTGCCATCAGTGATTGGGGTCTCCACGAGCAGTACTTC
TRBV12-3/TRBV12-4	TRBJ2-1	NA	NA	CASSFSRFRDTGNEQFF	TGTGCCAGCAGTTTTAGCCGTTTTAGGGATACGGGCAATGAGCAGTTCTTC
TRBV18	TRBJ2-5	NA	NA	CASSPLAKGGGGETQYF	TGTGCCAGCTCACCACTTGCAAAAGGAGGGGGCGGAGAGACCCAGTACTTC
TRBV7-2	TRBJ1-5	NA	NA	CASSLQRHQPQHF	TGTGCCAGCAGCTTGCAGAGACATCAGCCCCAGCATTTT
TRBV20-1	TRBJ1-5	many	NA	CSARDTAQLRGQPQHF	TGCAGTGCTAGAGATACGGCCCAACTGAGAGGTCAGCCCCAGCATTTT
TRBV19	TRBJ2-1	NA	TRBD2	CASGPPAGEGNEQFF	TGTGCCAGTGGCCCCCCGGCGGGGGAGGGCAATGAGCAGTTCTTC
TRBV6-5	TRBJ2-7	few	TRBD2	CASSYSAGSTYEQYF	TGTGCCAGCAGTTACTCAGCGGGGTCGACCTACGAGCAGTACTTC
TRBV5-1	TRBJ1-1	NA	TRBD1	CASSYGQGRAFF	TGCGCCAGCAGCTACGGACAGGGTAGAGCTTTCTTT
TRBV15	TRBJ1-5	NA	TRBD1	CATSRQGDQPQHF	TGTGCCACCAGCAGACAGGGGGACCAGCCCCAGCATTTT
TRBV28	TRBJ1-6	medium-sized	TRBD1	CASSSGTGDNSPLHF	TGTGCCAGCAGTTCGGGGACAGGAGATAATTCACCCCTCCACTTT
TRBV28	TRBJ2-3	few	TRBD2	CASSPRTSGTQYF	TGTGCCAGCAGTCCCCGGACTAGCGGTACGCAGTATTTT
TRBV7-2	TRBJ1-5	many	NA	CASSLVGGQPQHF	TGTGCCAGCAGCCTCGTAGGGGGACAGCCCCAGCATTTT
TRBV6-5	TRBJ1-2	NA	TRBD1	CASSFNRDSGGYTF	TGTGCCAGCAGTTTTAACCGGGACAGCGGGGGCTACACCTTC
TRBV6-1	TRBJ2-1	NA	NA	CASSEAGRGVNEQFF	TGTGCCAGCAGTGAAGCGGGTAGGGGAGTTAATGAGCAGTTCTTC
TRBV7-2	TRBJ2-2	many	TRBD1	CASSFPSLGGQLNTGELFF	TGTGCCAGCAGCTTCCCCTCGCTTGGGGGACAGCTCAACACCGGGGAGCTGTTTTTT
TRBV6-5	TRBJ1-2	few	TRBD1	CASNIKSGTGGSRGYTF	TGTGCCAGCAACATCAAGTCTGGGACAGGGGGGTCTCGGGGCTACACCTTC
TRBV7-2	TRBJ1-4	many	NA	CASSQMGLRNEKLFF	TGTGCCAGCAGCCAAATGGGACTTCGGAATGAAAAACTGTTTTTT
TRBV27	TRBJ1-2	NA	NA	CASREGGGYTF	TGTGCCAGCAGGGAGGGGGGTGGCTACACCTTC